This passage covers 28 T cell receptor beta chains from one sample sequenced in a study of cytomegalovirus exposure and HLA in healthy donors. PCR amplification relied on 60 Vbeta primers (plus 13 Jbeta primers). Using immunoSEQ multiplex PCR, the repertoire was profiled, and TCRdb retains in-frame clones only, with some absent. The sample yields about 140,000 clones, roughly 80% seen once. Sequencing input: PBMCs. Receptors were obtained from a female donor in good health and CMV-seronegative.

The V call is TRBV5-4, the J call TRBJ2-1; 8 nucleotides match TRBD1. The trim removed 3 bases at V and 6 bases at J, leaving 2 bases unmatched. The CDR3 covers 13 residues. CDR1 is SGHNT and CDR2 is YYREEE in the germline V gene (reference sequence). The DNA for the CDR3 is TGTGCCAGCAGCTACGGACAGGGCAATGAGCAGTTCTTC. This codes for CASSYGQGNEQFF.

The chain has TRBV6-5 and TRBJ2-2, with 8 bases lining up with TRBD1. The CDR3 totals 14 residues. The J segment lost 4 bases and the V segment lost 6 bases, leaving 4 bases of the junction unmatched. Germline V lookup: CDR1 MNHEY, CDR2 SVGAGI. CDR3 nucleotide sequence: TGTGCCAGCAGCAGGGGGCCGGGCACCGGGGAGCTGTTTTTT. Translated: CASSRGPGTGELFF.

This clone was detected a few times. The CDR3 bases are TGTGCCAGCTTGGGGGGGGGCACGGCTTTCTTT. It translates to CASLGGGTAFF. This rearrangement joins TRBV25-1 to TRBJ1-1; a weak D match, TRBD1 (6 bases). CDR1 is MGHDK, CDR2 SYGVNS, per germline. CDR3 length: 11 amino acids. The V end was cut by 8 bases, the J end by 11 bases, with 15 bases between. The variable domain in full, completed from reference TRBV25-1 and TRBJ1-1, reads EADIYQTPRYLVIGTGKKITLECSQTMGHDKMYWYQQDPGMELHLIHYSYGVNSTEKGDLSSESTVSRIRTEHFPLTLESARPSHTSQYLCASLGGGTAFFGQGTRLTVV.

This rearrangement joins TRBV7-3 to TRBJ2-3; 10 nucleotides agree with TRBD2. CDR3 length: 16 residues. The J segment lost 5 bases and the V segment lost 5 bases, leaving 10 bases of the junction unmatched. Germline V gene lookup returns CDR1 SGHTA and CDR2 FQGTGA. The CDR3 is CASSRSLAGAGDTQYF. Here the CDR3 DNA reads TGTGCCAGCAGCCGATCTCTAGCGGGAGCGGGAGATACGCAGTATTTT. Filled out from reference TRBV7-3 and TRBJ2-3, the complete variable domain reads GAGVSQTPSNKVTEKGKYVELRCDPISGHTALYWYRQSLGQGPEFLIYFQGTGAADDSGLPNDRFFAVRPEGSVSTLKIQRTERGDSAVYLCASSRSLAGAGDTQYFGPGTRLTVL.

The rearrangement uses TRBV6-1 and TRBJ2-5, with D uncertain. The J call could be wrong; TRBJ2-7 is a better fit for the DNA end. The CDR3 is 14 amino acids. Germline V gene sequence: CDR1 MNHNS, CDR2 SASEGT. The CDR3 region has the DNA TGTGCCAGCAGGGTTATGGAACAGACCTACGAGCAGTACTTC. Translating gives CASRVMEQTYEQYF.

The chain carries TRBV7-8 and TRBJ2-1, with TRBD2 matching 13 bases. The CDR3 loop spans 19 amino acids. Losses at the gene ends were 0 bases for V and 7 bases for J; bases not matched to a gene: 12. Looked up from germline, CDR1 is SGHVS and CDR2 is FQNEAQ. The CDR3 coding sequence is TGTGCCAGCAGCTTAGCGCAAATAACCGGGACTAGCGGGAAAAATGAGCAGTTCTTC. Amino acid sequence: CASSLAQITGTSGKNEQFF.

The rearrangement links TRBV2 to TRBJ2-2, with D possibly matching TRBD2 (6 bases). This CDR3 has 12 amino acids. The ends were cut back, 7 bases at V and 6 bases at J, with 9 bases in the middle. Germline CDR1 and CDR2: SNHLY and FYNNEI. The CDR3 region is CASTGDAGELFF. The DNA for the CDR3 is TGTGCCAGCACGGGGGACGCCGGGGAGCTGTTTTTT.

This clone was observed once. The chain couples TRBV29-1 to TRBJ1-2; possible D gene TRBD1, 6 bases. CDR1 is SQVTM, CDR2 ANQGSEA, per germline. Trimming cost V 4 bases and J 5 bases, with 11 bases left between them. This CDR3 has 12 amino acids. The CDR3 DNA is TGCAGCGTTGGGGGGCAGGGATATGGCTACACCTTC. Translated: CSVGGQGYGYTF.

V and J are TRBV13 and TRBJ2-7, with D possibly matching TRBD2 (5 bases). This CDR3 has 13 amino acids. CDR1 is PRHDT, CDR2 FYEKMQ, per germline (reference sequence). The V gene lost 4 bases and the J gene lost 0 bases, with 7 bases spanning the gap. The CDR3 is CASSWTASYEQYF. The DNA for the CDR3 is TGTGCCAGCAGCTGGACTGCCTCCTACGAGCAGTACTTC.

There are a few counts of this clone. The chain carries TRBV18 and TRBJ2-7; 7 positions agree with TRBD1. The V gene end was trimmed by 10 bases and the J gene end by 5 bases; junction bases not matched to a gene: 17. Germline V gene sequence: CDR1 KGHSH, CDR2 LQKENI. The CDR3 extends over 15 amino acids. CDR3 in amino acids: CATKIEGASRDEQYF. The CDR3 DNA sequence: TGTGCCACCAAGATTGAGGGGGCCTCCAGGGACGAGCAGTACTTC.

The chain recombines TRBV5-1 with TRBJ1-2; 9 positions agree with TRBD1. V gave up 3 bases and J gave up 7 bases; unmatched junction bases: 7. This CDR3 contains 14 residues. Germline V CDR1 and CDR2: SGHRS, YFSETQ. This CDR3 reads CASSSTQGAGGYTF. The DNA for the CDR3 is TGCGCCAGCAGCTCAACACAGGGGGCGGGTGGCTACACCTTC.

The chain combines TRBV6-6 with TRBJ2-5, with TRBD1 identical over 8 bases. CDR3 size: 12 residues. Germline V gene sequence: CDR1 MNHNY, CDR2 SVGAGI (reference sequence). V lost 4 bases and J lost 11; bases outside the gene matches: 6. CDR3 nucleotide sequence: TGTGCCAGCAGTTTCGACAGGGGATGGCAGTACTTC. Residues: CASSFDRGWQYF.

This clone was found a few times. The J gene is TRBJ2-7, the V gene TRBV25-1, with D possibly being TRBD2 (5 bases). Trimming left V 4 bases short and J 4 bases short, with 11 bases between. CDR1 and CDR2 (germline): MGHDK, SYGVNS. The CDR3 has 13 amino acids. The CDR3 spells CASSGAGVYEQYF. The CDR3, as DNA: TGTGCCAGCAGTGGGGCCGGGGTATACGAGCAGTACTTC.

Worth noting for this clone: One end of the junction fails to match germline, which may point to a read error. The CDR3 region is CSSSQHGYGYTF. The CDR3 DNA is TGTTCCAGCAGCCAACACGGGTATGGCTACACCTTC. The chain is built from TRBV7-9 and TRBJ1-2; no reliable D call. The CDR3 runs to 12 residues. Germline V CDR1 and CDR2: SEHNR, FQNEAQ (reference sequence).

As to this clone: Other nucleotide sequences from this sample produce the same CDR3. CDR3 bases: TGTGCCAGCAGCTTGACGGGAAGCACAGATACGCAGTATTTT. This sequence encodes CASSLTGSTDTQYF. J is TRBJ2-3 and V is TRBV5-4; tentative D call: TRBD2 (5 bases). V shed 1 base and J shed 0 bases, with 6 bases lying between them. The CDR3 totals 14 residues. The germline V gene has CDR1 SGHNT and CDR2 YYREEE (reference sequence).

On this clone: Its ends do not fully match the called genes, so a read error is possible. The chain recombines TRBV5-1 with TRBJ1-6; TRBD1 matches 10 bases. CDR1 SGHRS and CDR2 YFSETQ come from the germline V gene. The CDR3 length is 12 residues. CDR3 sequence: CASSVDRGFFYF. The CDR3 DNA reads as TGCGCCAGCAGCGTGGACAGGGGGTTTTTCTACTTT.

In its sample, this clone was seen once. The chain uses TRBV6-5 and TRBJ1-2; TRBD1 matches 7 bases. CDR1 and CDR2 (germline): MNHEY, SVGAGI. The length of the CDR3 is 13 residues. Trimming cost V 9 bases and J 2 bases; bases outside gene matches: 6. The CDR3 reads CARQGTVNYGYTF. DNA of the CDR3: TGTGCCAGACAGGGGACCGTGAACTATGGCTACACCTTC.

The rearrangement joins TRBV28 to TRBJ2-5; 9 bases match TRBD2. The better agreement between TRBJ2-7 and the DNA end casts doubt on the J call. Germline CDR1 MDHEN, CDR2 SYDVKM. This CDR3 region has 14 residues. The CDR3 DNA sequence: TGTGCCAGCAGACTTAGCGGGAGCTCCTACGAGCAGTACTTC. Amino acids: CASRLSGSSYEQYF.

In this sample, this clone turned up a few times. For the CDR3, the DNA is TGCAGCGTTGAAGTTGGCAGGGTCGGCTACACCTTC. It codes for CSVEVGRVGYTF. The V and J genes are TRBV29-1 and TRBJ1-2, with a tentative D call TRBD1 (5 bases). Trimming took 1 base from V and 8 from J, leaving 11 bases between them. CDR3 length: 12 residues. Per germline, CDR1 SQVTM and CDR2 ANQGSEA.

The J gene is TRBJ2-5, the V gene TRBV21-1; the table assigns TRBD2, which was not confirmed against the DNA. TRBV21-1 is listed as a pseudogene. The CDR3 loop spans 16 amino acids. CDR3 bases: TGTGCCAGCAGCACTGCACCGGGACTAGCTCAAGAGACCCAGTACTTC. Translation gives CASSTAPGLAQETQYF.

The chain uses TRBV14 and TRBJ1-1; D is ambiguous. Trimming left V 3 bases short and J 0 bases short, with 11 bases between. The CDR3 covers 15 residues. CDR1 and CDR2 from the germline V gene are SGHDN and FVKESK. CDR3 DNA: TGTGCCAGCAGCCACCCGGGGTCCCTGAACACTGAAGCTTTCTTT. It encodes CASSHPGSLNTEAFF.

V is TRBV30 and J is TRBJ1-2; 7 bases map to TRBD1. The germline gives CDR1 GTSNPN, CDR2 SVGIG (reference sequence). The V and J ends lost 3 bases and 7 bases, in that order; junction bases with no gene match: 11. The CDR3 consists of 14 residues. For the CDR3, the DNA is TGTGCCTGGAGAAGGGCAGGGGGTTCACCTGGCTACACCTTC. This gives the protein CAWRRAGGSPGYTF.

The genes are TRBV6-4 and TRBJ2-1; 12 bases map to TRBD2. In germline, CDR1 is MRHNA, CDR2 SNTAGT. The CDR3 runs to 19 residues. V shed 5 bases, J shed 2 bases, and the junction held 13 bases outside the gene matches. The CDR3 reads CASSSLAGGLGDTYNEQFF. CDR3 sequence (DNA): TGTGCCAGCAGTTCCCTAGCGGGAGGGTTGGGTGATACCTACAATGAGCAGTTCTTC.

The chain is built from TRBV4-1 and TRBJ2-3; D is unresolved. The CDR3 spans 15 residues. The V gene lost 0 bases and the J gene lost 3 bases, with 10 bases spanning the gap. Germline CDR1 reads MGHRA; CDR2 reads YSYEKL. CDR3 sequence (DNA): TGCGCCAGCAGCCAAGAATCCGGTACTACAGATACGCAGTATTTT. This encodes CASSQESGTTDTQYF.

The chain uses TRBV11-1 and TRBJ1-1; 7 bases are a match to TRBD1. Looked up from germline, CDR1 is SGHAT and CDR2 is FQDESV (reference sequence). V lost 2 bases to trimming and J lost 11 bases; unmatched junction nucleotides: 2. CDR3 size: 11 residues. The CDR3 DNA follows: TGTGCCAGCAGCTTAACAGGGGAGGCTTTCTTT. This encodes CASSLTGEAFF.

The CDR3 is CASSNGQGVQPQHF. CDR3 sequence (DNA): TGTGCCAGCAGCAACGGACAGGGGGTTCAGCCCCAGCATTTT. The chain links TRBV7-9 to TRBJ1-5; 10 bases line up with TRBD1. V shed 5 bases, J shed 6 bases, and the junction held 4 bases outside the gene matches. The CDR3 sequence is 14 residues long. CDR1 is SEHNR, CDR2 FQNEAQ, per germline (reference sequence). The full variable domain, in which reference TRBV7-9 and TRBJ1-5 provide the parts outside the CDR3, is DTGVSQNPRHKITKRGQNVTFRCDPISEHNRLYWYRQTLGQGPEFLTYFQNEAQLEKSRLLSDRFSAERPKGSFSTLEIQRTEQGDSAMYLCASSNGQGVQPQHFGDGTRLSIL.

The rearrangement uses TRBV27 and TRBJ2-1, with a tentative D call TRBD1 (5 bases). The V gene lost 10 bases and the J gene lost 6 bases, with 19 bases spanning the gap. Germline CDR1 is MNHEY and CDR2 is SMNVEV (reference sequence). The CDR3 has 14 residues. The CDR3 DNA follows: TGTGCCAACGGACATAAGACTGATGGCAATGAGCAGTTCTTC. It translates to CANGHKTDGNEQFF.

CDR3 sequence reads: CASRSLNPTDTQYF. The CDR3 bases are TGTGCCAGTAGGTCCCTAAACCCCACAGATACGCAGTATTTT. This chain joins TRBV19 and TRBJ2-3, with D uncertain. Trimming left V 6 bases short and J 2 bases short, with 12 bases between. CDR3 length: 14 amino acids. Germline lookup yields CDR1 LNHDA and CDR2 SQIVND (reference sequence).